The 22 T cell receptor beta chains listed next were all sequenced from one sample in a study of metastatic and nonmetastatic thyroid tumors. TCRdb re-processed the PCR reads through MiXCR. The sample yields roughly 16,000 clones, about 35% seen once. Thyroid surgery was preceded by no treatment in any patient. The specimen was tumor tissue. Receptor source: a female donor with papillary thyroid cancer or a benign thyroid nodule (not recorded which). Some clones in this sample may be carry-over from other donors' samples.

The J gene is TRBJ2-3, the V gene TRBV28, with 9 bases lining up with TRBD2. Germline V gene data show CDR1 as MDHEN and CDR2 as SYDVKM. The CDR3 consists of 15 residues. Losses at the gene ends were 3 bases for V and 1 base for J; bases not matched to a gene: 2. The CDR3 region is CASSFLAGRTDTQYF. The CDR3 DNA follows: TGTGCCAGCAGTTTCCTAGCGGGACGCACAGATACGCAGTATTTT.

This clone was found a few times. The CDR3 DNA follows: TGTGCCAGCAGTTTAGCTAGCGGGGTTTACAATGAGCAGTTCTTC. Its translation: CASSLASGVYNEQFF. The rearrangement joins TRBV12-3 or TRBV12-4 to TRBJ2-1; 8 bases fit TRBD2. J gave up 4 bases and V 0 bases, and 2 bases lay outside the gene matches. The CDR3 covers 15 residues.

This clone is labeled as medium-sized. The rearrangement links TRBV11-1 to TRBJ2-1; D remains ambiguous. Germline V gene lookup returns CDR1 SGHAT and CDR2 FQDESV (reference sequence). Trimming shortened V by 3 bases and J by 10 bases, and 4 bases separated the two germline ends. The CDR3 is made up of 10 amino acids. The CDR3 sequence: CASSLTEQFF. The CDR3 bases are TGTGCCAGCAGCTTGACAGAGCAGTTCTTC.

This clone has ten or more counts. V and J are TRBV7-2 and TRBJ1-5; D is uncertain. This CDR3 has 13 residues. CDR1 SGHTA and CDR2 FQGNSA come from the germline V gene. The V and J ends lost 5 bases and 7 bases respectively, with 12 bases between them. In nucleotides, the CDR3 is TGTGCCAGCAGCGCCAGCCTTGGGCAGCCCCAGCATTTT. Protein: CASSASLGQPQHF.

The chain is built from TRBV6-5 and TRBJ2-1; tentatively, D is TRBD1 (6 bases). Germline CDR1 and CDR2: MNHEY and SVGAGI. Trimming shortened V by 0 bases and J by 8 bases, and 8 bases separated the two germline ends. This CDR3 has 13 amino acids. The CDR3 DNA reads TGTGCCAGCAGTTACTCGGGGGCGTATGAGCAGTTCTTC. Protein: CASSYSGAYEQFF.

The gene calls are TRBV6-1 and TRBJ2-7; TRBD2 matches 7 bases. This CDR3 region has 14 residues. The trim removed 6 bases at V and 5 bases at J, leaving 10 bases unmatched. CDR1 and CDR2 (germline): MNHNS, SASEGT. CDR3 region: CASRYGWEGNEQYF. DNA for the CDR3: TGTGCCAGCAGATACGGGTGGGAGGGAAACGAGCAGTACTTC.

This clone was counted a single time. This chain connects TRBV11-2 to TRBJ2-7; D gene ambiguous. The CDR3 has 13 amino acids. Between the trimmed V and J ends, which lost 5 bases and 4 bases, there was a span of 12 bases. Germline V gene lookup returns CDR1 SGHAT and CDR2 FQNNGV. The CDR3 DNA reads TGTGCCAGCAGCCTCCTCCTTGCTTACGAGCAGTACTTC. Amino acids: CASSLLLAYEQYF.

This clone came up a few times. The chain joins TRBV11-2 to TRBJ2-3; TRBD2 agrees at 11 bases. The CDR3 sequence is 16 residues long. V lost 4 bases and J lost 1; bases outside the gene matches: 4. Germline values: CDR1 SGHAT, CDR2 FQNNGV. CDR3 coding DNA: TGTGCCAGCAGCTCTCTAGCGGGAGGCGGCACAGATACGCAGTATTTT. Translation: CASSSLAGGGTDTQYF.

The chain combines TRBV28 with TRBJ2-5; D uncertain. The V gene's germline CDR1 is MDHEN and CDR2 SYDVKM. The germline V and J ends were trimmed by 10 bases and 1 base, with 7 bases remaining between them. This CDR3 contains 11 residues. For the CDR3, the DNA is TGTGCCACACAGCTCCAAGAGACCCAGTACTTC. Translated: CATQLQETQYF.

This clone was observed a handful of times. The rearrangement links TRBV24-1 to TRBJ2-3; a possible D gene is TRBD2 (5 bases). Trimming took off 3 bases at V and 3 bases at J, with 9 bases between the two ends. This CDR3 contains 14 residues. Germline CDR1 reads KGHDR; CDR2 reads SFDVKD. The CDR3 loop reads CATSDHRRTDTQYF. The CDR3 bases are TGTGCCACCAGTGATCATCGGAGGACAGATACGCAGTATTTT.

V gene TRBV20-1 combines with J gene TRBJ2-1, with D maybe TRBD2 (6 bases). This CDR3 is built from 18 residues. V lost 0 bases, J lost 3 bases, and 21 bases lay in between. Germline CDR1 DFQATT, CDR2 SNEGSKA (reference sequence). The chain's CDR3 is CSARDLRATGSDYNEQFF. The CDR3 DNA follows: TGCAGTGCTAGAGATCTGCGGGCCACCGGGAGCGACTACAATGAGCAGTTCTTC.

The table lists this clone with a few counts. The chain has TRBV6-1 and TRBJ1-2; 8 bases are a match to TRBD1. This CDR3 region has 17 residues. CDR1 is MNHNS and CDR2 is SASEGT in the germline V gene. V was clipped by 7 bases and J by 6 bases; unmatched bases: 19. The CDR3 is CASTPRDRTSQGDGYTF. Here the CDR3 DNA reads TGTGCCAGCACCCCCAGGGACAGGACTTCCCAGGGAGATGGCTACACCTTC.

This clone was counted once. CDR3 in amino acids: CASTSTGRNQPQHF. The CDR3 DNA reads TGTGCCAGCACCTCCACAGGGAGGAATCAGCCCCAGCATTTT. This rearrangement joins TRBV7-2 to TRBJ1-5, with TRBD1 as a possible D gene (6 bases). Germline CDR1 is SGHTA and CDR2 is FQGNSA. The CDR3 loop spans 14 amino acids. V dropped 7 bases and J dropped 4 bases, with 14 bases sitting between them.

V is TRBV3-1 and J is TRBJ2-5, with 7 bases matching TRBD2. CDR3 length: 16 residues. Unmatched junction bases numbered 10, after V lost 1 base and J lost 5 bases. The germline gives CDR1 LGHDT, CDR2 YNNKEL (reference sequence). In DNA, the CDR3 is TGTGCCAGCAGCCAAGCGGCGGGGGTAATCCTGGAGACCCAGTACTTC. Its translation is CASSQAAGVILETQYF.

The J gene is TRBJ1-2, the V gene TRBV28, with D possibly being TRBD1 (6 bases). Trimming cost V 2 bases and J 8 bases, with 12 bases left between them. CDR1 is MDHEN, CDR2 SYDVKM, per germline. This CDR3 contains 13 residues. CDR3 loop: CASSLQQGGGYTF. DNA of the CDR3: TGTGCCAGCAGTTTACAACAGGGAGGAGGCTACACCTTC.

By share, this clone ranks as medium-sized. This chain connects TRBV14 to TRBJ1-1; D not certain. The V gene's germline CDR1 is SGHDN and CDR2 FVKESK. Trimming stripped 0 bases from V and 5 bases from J, with 10 bases between. The CDR3 has 14 residues. This chain's CDR3 is CASSQDSLGTEAFF. Written as DNA, the CDR3 is TGTGCCAGCAGCCAAGACTCACTGGGTACTGAAGCTTTCTTT.

This clone is classed as medium-sized (0.01 to 0.1%). The chain links TRBV12-3 or TRBV12-4 to TRBJ2-5; D could derive from TRBD1 or TRBD2 (5 bases each). The V gene lost 0 bases and the J gene lost 3 bases, with 8 bases spanning the gap. This CDR3 has 14 amino acids. CDR3 in DNA: TGTGCCAGCAGTTTAGCCAGGGACGAAGAGACCCAGTACTTC. Its translation is CASSLARDEETQYF.

This clone has more than one count but fewer than ten. Since a much larger clone is just one base distant, this may be a read error. This chain links TRBV6-1 with TRBJ1-5, with D possibly matching TRBD1 (6 bases). The germline CDR1 and CDR2 sequences are MNHNS and SASEGT. Trimming shortened V by 7 bases and J by 5 bases, and 21 bases separated the two germline ends. This CDR3 region has 16 residues. The CDR3 loop is CASTSLGGMGDQPQHF. The CDR3 nucleotides are TGTGCCAGCACTTCATTGGGGGGCATGGGAGATCAGCCCCAGCATTTT.

For this clone: Germline and junction disagree at one end, which may indicate a read error. This chain links TRBV6-1 with TRBJ1-1; no clear D gene. CDR1 is MNHNS and CDR2 is SASEGT in the germline V gene. This CDR3 has 11 residues. For the CDR3, the DNA is TGTGCCAGCGGTGAAAAGGATGAAGCTTTCTTT. This gives the protein CASGEKDEAFF.

The V and J genes are TRBV4-2 and TRBJ2-7, with TRBD2 identical over 8 bases. CDR1 is LGHNA and CDR2 is YNFKEQ in the germline V gene. CDR3 length equals 16 residues. V dropped 0 bases and J dropped 1; count of bases not matched to a gene: 5. CDR3 sequence reads: CASSQDFPGGSYEQYF. CDR3 bases: TGTGCCAGCAGCCAAGATTTCCCGGGAGGGTCCTACGAGCAGTACTTC.

This clone came up a few times. V gene TRBV20-1 combines with J gene TRBJ2-7, with TRBD1 matching 9 bases. This CDR3 spans 15 amino acids. CDR1 is DFQATT, CDR2 SNEGSKA, per germline (reference sequence). The V segment lost 0 bases and the J segment 1 base; nucleotides outside the gene matches: 4. The CDR3 nucleotides read TGCAGTGCTAGAGATTTCGGGACAGGGTCCTACGAGCAGTACTTC. Its translation: CSARDFGTGSYEQYF.

In its sample, this clone was seen a few times. The rearrangement joins TRBV19 to TRBJ2-3; no definite D call. Germline-derived CDR1 and CDR2 are LNHDA and SQIVND (reference sequence). The CDR3 is made up of 15 amino acids. Trimming left V 2 bases short and J 2 bases short, with 11 bases between. CDR3 amino acids: CASSISVTLTDTQYF. In DNA, the CDR3 is TGTGCCAGTAGTATAAGTGTCACCCTCACAGATACGCAGTATTTT.